The source of this T cell receptor (beta chain) is a study of blood T cell repertoires in COVID-19. Study-wide background: Collection of acute and convalescent COVID-19 samples took place in the United States, Italy and Spain.

Germline values: CDR1 KGHDR, CDR2 SFDVKD. V was pared by 7 bases and J by 1 base, with 16 bases between. CDR3 length: 16 residues. In the study's own analysis: Scientists estimated how many nucleated cells there were by amplifying reference gene primers. This table comes from immunoSEQ multiplex PCR, and its TCRdb copy is limited to in-frame clones, with some not included. For V, J and clone size, that table is used; D and trimming come from the DNA. Of fewer than 350,000 clones detected, roughly 91% appear once; the ten largest clones hold about 4.6%. This clone occurred a few times. This receptor was taken from a man between 40 and 49 years old with acute or convalescent COVID-19. The sample consisted of peripheral blood. This chain uses TRBV24-1 with TRBJ1-5, with unresolved D. The CDR3, as DNA: TGTGCCACCAGCCCCGGAGGGCGGCGGAGCAATCAGCCCCAGCATTTT. Protein: CATSPGGRRSNQPQHF.